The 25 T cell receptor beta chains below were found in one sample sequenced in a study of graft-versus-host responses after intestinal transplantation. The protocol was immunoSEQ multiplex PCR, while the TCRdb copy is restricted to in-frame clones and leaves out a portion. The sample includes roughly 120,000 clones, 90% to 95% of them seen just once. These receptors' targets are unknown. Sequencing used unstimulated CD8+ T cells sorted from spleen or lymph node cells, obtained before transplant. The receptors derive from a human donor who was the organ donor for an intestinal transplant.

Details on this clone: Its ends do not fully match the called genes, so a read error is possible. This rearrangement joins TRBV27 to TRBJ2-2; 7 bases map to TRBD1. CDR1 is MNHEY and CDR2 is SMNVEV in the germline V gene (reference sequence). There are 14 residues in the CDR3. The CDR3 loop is CASHRGVIYRGAVF. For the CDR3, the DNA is TGTGCCAGCCACAGGGGAGTCATTTACCGGGGAGCTGTTTTT.

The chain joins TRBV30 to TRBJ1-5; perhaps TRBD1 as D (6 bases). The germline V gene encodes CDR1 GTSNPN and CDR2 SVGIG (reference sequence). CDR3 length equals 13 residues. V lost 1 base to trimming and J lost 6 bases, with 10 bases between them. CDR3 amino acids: CAWSGGQGQPQHF. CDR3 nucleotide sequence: TGTGCCTGGAGTGGGGGGCAAGGTCAGCCCCAGCATTTT.

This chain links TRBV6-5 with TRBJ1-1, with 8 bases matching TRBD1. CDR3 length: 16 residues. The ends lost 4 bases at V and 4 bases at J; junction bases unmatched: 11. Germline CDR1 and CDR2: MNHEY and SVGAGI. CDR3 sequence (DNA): TGTGCCAGCAGTTTCTATCAGGGGGCGCGGGCCACTGAAGCTTTCTTT. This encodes CASSFYQGARATEAFF.

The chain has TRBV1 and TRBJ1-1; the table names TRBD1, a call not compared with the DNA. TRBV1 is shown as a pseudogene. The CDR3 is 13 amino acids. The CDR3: CTSSHKHRGEAFF. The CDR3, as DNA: TGCACCAGCAGCCATAAACACAGGGGTGAAGCTTTCTTT.

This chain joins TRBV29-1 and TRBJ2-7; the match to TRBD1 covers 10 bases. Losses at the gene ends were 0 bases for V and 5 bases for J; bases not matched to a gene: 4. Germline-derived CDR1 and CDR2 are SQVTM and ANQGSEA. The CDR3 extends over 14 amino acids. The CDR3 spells CSVEDWGQGNEQYF. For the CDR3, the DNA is TGCAGCGTTGAAGATTGGGGACAGGGGAACGAGCAGTACTTC.

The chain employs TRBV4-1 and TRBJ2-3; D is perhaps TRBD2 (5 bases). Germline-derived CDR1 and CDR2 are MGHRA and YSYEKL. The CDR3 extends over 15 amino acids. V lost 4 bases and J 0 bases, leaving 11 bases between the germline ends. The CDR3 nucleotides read TGCGCCAGCAGCCCCCTCGGACTTAGCACAGATACGCAGTATTTT. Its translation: CASSPLGLSTDTQYF.

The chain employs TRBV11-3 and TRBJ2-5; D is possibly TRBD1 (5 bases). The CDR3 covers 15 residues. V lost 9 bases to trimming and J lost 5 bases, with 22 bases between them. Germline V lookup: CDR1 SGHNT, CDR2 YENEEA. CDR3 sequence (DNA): TGTGCCAGAAACCTCGAGACAGACTTGAGGGAGACCCAGTACTTC. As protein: CARNLETDLRETQYF.

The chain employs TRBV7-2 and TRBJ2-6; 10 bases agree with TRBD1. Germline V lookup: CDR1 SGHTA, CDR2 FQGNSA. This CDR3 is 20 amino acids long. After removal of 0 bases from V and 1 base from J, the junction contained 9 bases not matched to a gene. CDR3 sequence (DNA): TGTGCCAGCAGCTTAGCTTCCGGGACAGGGGTCAAATCTGGGGCCAACGTCCTGACTTTC. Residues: CASSLASGTGVKSGANVLTF.

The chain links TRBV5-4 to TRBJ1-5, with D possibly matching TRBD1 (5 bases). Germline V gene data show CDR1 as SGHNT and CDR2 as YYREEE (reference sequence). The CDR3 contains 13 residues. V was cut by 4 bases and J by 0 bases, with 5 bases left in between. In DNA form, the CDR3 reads TGTGCCAGCAGCGGGGGTAGCAATCAGCCCCAGCATTTT. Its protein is CASSGGSNQPQHF. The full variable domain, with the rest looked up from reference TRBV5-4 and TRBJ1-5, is ETGVTQSPTHLIKTRGQQVTLRCSSQSGHNTVSWYQQALGQGPQFIFQYYREEENGRGNFPPRFSGLQFPNYSSELNVNALELDDSALYLCASSGGSNQPQHFGDGTRLSIL.

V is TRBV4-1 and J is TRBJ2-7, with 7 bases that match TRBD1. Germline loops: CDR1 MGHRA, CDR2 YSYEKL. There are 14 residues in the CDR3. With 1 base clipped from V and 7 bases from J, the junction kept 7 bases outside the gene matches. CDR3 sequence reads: CASSQAPGGREQYF. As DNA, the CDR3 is TGCGCCAGCAGCCAAGCCCCAGGGGGTAGGGAGCAGTACTTC.

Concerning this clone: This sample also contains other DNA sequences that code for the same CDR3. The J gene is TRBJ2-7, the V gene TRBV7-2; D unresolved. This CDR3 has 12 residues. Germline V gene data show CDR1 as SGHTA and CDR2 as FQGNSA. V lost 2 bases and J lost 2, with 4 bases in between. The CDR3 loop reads CASSLTPYEQYF. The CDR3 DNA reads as TGTGCCAGCAGCTTAACCCCCTACGAGCAGTACTTC.

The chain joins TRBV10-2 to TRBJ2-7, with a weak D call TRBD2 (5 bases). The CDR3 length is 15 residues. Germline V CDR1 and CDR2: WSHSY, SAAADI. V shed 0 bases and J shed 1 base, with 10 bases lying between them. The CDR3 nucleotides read TGCGCCAGCAGTGAGTCGATCGGGATATCCTACGAGCAGTACTTC. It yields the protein CASSESIGISYEQYF.

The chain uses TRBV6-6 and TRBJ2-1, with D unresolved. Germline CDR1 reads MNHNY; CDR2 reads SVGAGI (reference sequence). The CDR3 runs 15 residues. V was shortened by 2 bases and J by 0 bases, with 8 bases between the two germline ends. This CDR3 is CASSYEAGSYNEQFF. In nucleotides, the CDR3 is TGTGCCAGCAGTTACGAGGCAGGCTCCTACAATGAGCAGTTCTTC.

The CDR3 DNA follows: TGTGCCAGCAGTTACCCACTAGCGGGAGGGAATGAGCAGTTCTTC. Translation gives CASSYPLAGGNEQFF. The chain is built from TRBV6-6 and TRBJ2-1; TRBD2 agrees at 13 bases. Germline V gene sequence: CDR1 MNHNY, CDR2 SVGAGI (reference sequence). J was trimmed by 7 bases and V by 2 bases; bases with no gene match: 2. CDR3 length equals 15 residues.

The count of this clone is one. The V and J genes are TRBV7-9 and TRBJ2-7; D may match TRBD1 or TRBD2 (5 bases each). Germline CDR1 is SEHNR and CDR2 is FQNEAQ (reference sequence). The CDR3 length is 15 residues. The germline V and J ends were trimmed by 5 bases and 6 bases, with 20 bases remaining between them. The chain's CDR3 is CASSPPRDGFREQYF. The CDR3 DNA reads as TGTGCCAGCAGCCCCCCCCGGGACGGCTTCCGCGAGCAGTACTTC.

As DNA, the CDR3 is TGTGCCAGCACCCCAAGTGAGTTAGGGGAGCAGTTCTTC. This encodes CASTPSELGEQFF. The rearrangement links TRBV7-9 to TRBJ2-1; the D is unclear. The CDR3 spans 13 residues. V was shortened by 7 bases and J by 10 bases, with 17 bases between the two germline ends. Germline CDR1 reads SEHNR; CDR2 reads FQNEAQ (reference sequence).

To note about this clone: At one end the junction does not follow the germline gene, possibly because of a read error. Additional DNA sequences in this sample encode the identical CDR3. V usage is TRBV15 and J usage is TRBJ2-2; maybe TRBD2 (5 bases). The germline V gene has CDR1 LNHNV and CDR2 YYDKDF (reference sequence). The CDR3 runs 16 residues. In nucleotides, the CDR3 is TGCGCCACCAGCGGACTCGCGACCTACCCTACCGGGGAGCTGTTTTTT. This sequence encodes CATSGLATYPTGELFF. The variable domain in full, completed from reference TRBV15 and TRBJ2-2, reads DAMVIQNPRYQVTQFGKPVTLSCSQTLNHNVMYWYQQKSSQAPKLLFHYYDKDFNNEADTPDNFQSRRPNTSFCFLDIRSPGLGDTAMYLCATSGLATYPTGELFFGEGSRLTVL.

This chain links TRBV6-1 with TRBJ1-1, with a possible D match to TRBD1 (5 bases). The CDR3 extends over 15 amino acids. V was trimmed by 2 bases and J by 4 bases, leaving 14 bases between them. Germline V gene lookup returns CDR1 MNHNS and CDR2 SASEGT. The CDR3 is CASSEPREVRTEAFF. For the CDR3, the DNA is TGTGCCAGCAGTGAACCCAGGGAGGTCCGCACTGAAGCTTTCTTT.

The CDR3 is CASSFDGTSGGSTDTQYF. The CDR3 DNA sequence: TGTGCCAGCAGTTTTGACGGAACTAGCGGAGGAAGCACAGATACGCAGTATTTT. The gene calls are TRBV7-8 and TRBJ2-3, with 8 bases identical to TRBD2. The CDR3 runs 18 residues. Looked up from germline, CDR1 is SGHVS and CDR2 is FQNEAQ. V shed 6 bases and J 0 bases; nucleotides not matched to a gene: 14.

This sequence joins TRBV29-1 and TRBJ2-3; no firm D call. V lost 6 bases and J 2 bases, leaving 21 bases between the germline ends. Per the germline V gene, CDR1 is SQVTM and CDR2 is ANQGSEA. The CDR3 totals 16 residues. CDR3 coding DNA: TGCAGCGTCCGAACTTTGCCCCTACAACACACAGATACGCAGTATTTT. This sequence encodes CSVRTLPLQHTDTQYF.

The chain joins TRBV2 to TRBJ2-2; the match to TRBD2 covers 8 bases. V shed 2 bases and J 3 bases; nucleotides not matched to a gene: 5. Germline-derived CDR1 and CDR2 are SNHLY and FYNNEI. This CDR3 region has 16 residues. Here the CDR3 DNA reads TGTGCCAGCAGTGAATGGCTAGCGGGTGACACCGGGGAGCTGTTTTTT. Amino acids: CASSEWLAGDTGELFF.

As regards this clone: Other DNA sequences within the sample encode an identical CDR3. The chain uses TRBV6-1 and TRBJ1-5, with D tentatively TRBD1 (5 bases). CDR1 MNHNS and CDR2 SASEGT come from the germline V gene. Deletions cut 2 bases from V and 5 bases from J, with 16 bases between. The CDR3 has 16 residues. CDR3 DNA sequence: TGTGCCAGCAGTGAAATTATTAAGGGGCGCGATCAGCCCCAGCATTTT. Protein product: CASSEIIKGRDQPQHF.

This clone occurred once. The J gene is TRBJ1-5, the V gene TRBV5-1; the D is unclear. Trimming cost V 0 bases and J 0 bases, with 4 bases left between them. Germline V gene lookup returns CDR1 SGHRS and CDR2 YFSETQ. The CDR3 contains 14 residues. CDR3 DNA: TGCGCCAGCAGCTTGGGGGGTAGCAATCAGCCCCAGCATTTT. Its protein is CASSLGGSNQPQHF.

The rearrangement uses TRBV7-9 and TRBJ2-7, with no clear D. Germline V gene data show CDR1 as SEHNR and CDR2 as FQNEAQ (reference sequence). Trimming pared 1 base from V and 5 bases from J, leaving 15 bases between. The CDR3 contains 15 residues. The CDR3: CASSLESGRINEQYF. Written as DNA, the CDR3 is TGTGCCAGCAGCTTAGAATCGGGCAGAATAAACGAGCAGTACTTC.

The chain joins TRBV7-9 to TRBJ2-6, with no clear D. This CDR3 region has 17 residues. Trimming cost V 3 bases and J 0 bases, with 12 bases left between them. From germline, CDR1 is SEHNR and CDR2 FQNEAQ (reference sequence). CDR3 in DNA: TGTGCCAGCAGCTTGCTGTACAGAATCTCTGGGGCCAACGTCCTGACTTTC. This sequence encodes CASSLLYRISGANVLTF.